The rows below give T cell receptor beta chains drawn from one sample of a study of blood T cell repertoires in COVID-19. The data were produced by immunoSEQ multiplex PCR, yet TCRdb's version contains in-frame clones alone and is incomplete. The table has 300,000 to 400,000 clones, 88% seen once; the top ten hold under 6%. Sample: PBMCs or T cells enriched from blood (not recorded which). The receptors come from a man under 40 who had recovered from COVID-19. Each CDR3 is given with its conserved first and last residue.

v_call: TRBV7-9
j_call: TRBJ2-7
cdr3_aa: CASSLARDSYEQYF

v_call: TRBV19
j_call: .
cdr3_aa: CASSYRSELFF

v_call: TRBV23-1
j_call: TRBJ2-2
cdr3_aa: CASSPGGGGATGELFF

v_call: TRBV7-9
j_call: TRBJ2-2
cdr3_aa: CASEPKDRNTGELFF

v_call: TRBV6-5
j_call: TRBJ2-1
cdr3_aa: CASSPTGGGEQFF

v_call: TRBV25-1
j_call: TRBJ2-1
cdr3_aa: CASRGQGSYNEQFF

v_call: TRBV4-1
j_call: TRBJ1-2
cdr3_aa: CASSQGTGGSNYGYTF

v_call: TRBV10-3
j_call: TRBJ1-3
cdr3_aa: CAISGTYEGNTIYF

v_call: TRBV19
j_call: TRBJ2-7
cdr3_aa: CASSPTRFVDEQYF

v_call: TRBV28
j_call: TRBJ1-2
cdr3_aa: CASSTTGTGGGGYTF

v_call: TRBV24-1
j_call: TRBJ2-2
cdr3_aa: CATSDLRTGVTGELFF

v_call: TRBV6-5
j_call: TRBJ1-1
cdr3_aa: CASHGQGKGNTEAFF

v_call: TRBV14
j_call: TRBJ2-7
cdr3_aa: CASWRRTVTYEQYF

v_call: TRBV10-1
j_call: TRBJ2-3
cdr3_aa: CASSSRGLTDTQYF

v_call: TRBV5-6
j_call: TRBJ2-5
cdr3_aa: CAEGLAGEAQYF

v_call: TRBV4-2
j_call: TRBJ2-1
cdr3_aa: CASSQRGAGANNEQFF

v_call: TRBV7-2
j_call: TRBJ2-2
cdr3_aa: CASRFKSGGSAGELFF

v_call: TRBV6-5
j_call: TRBJ2-7
cdr3_aa: CASSRTGDYEQYF

v_call: TRBV30
j_call: TRBJ1-2
cdr3_aa: CAWRPRDRGGGYTF

v_call: TRBV3-1/TRBV3-2
j_call: TRBJ2-5
cdr3_aa: CASSQGNLAETQYF

v_call: TRBV5-4
j_call: TRBJ2-7
cdr3_aa: CASSTLAGSSYEQYF

v_call: TRBV9
j_call: TRBJ1-4
cdr3_aa: CASSAQGTGREKLFF

v_call: TRBV2
j_call: TRBJ2-5
cdr3_aa: CASSAQGSLDGETQYF

v_call: TRBV27
j_call: TRBJ2-7
cdr3_aa: CASRRTGQVTRISEQYF

v_call: TRBV5-6
j_call: TRBJ1-6
cdr3_aa: CASSLPIYNSPLHF

v_call: TRBV18
j_call: TRBJ2-2
cdr3_aa: CASSPDRNTGELFF

v_call: TRBV13
j_call: TRBJ1-3
cdr3_aa: CASSLVLGTQGNTIYF

v_call: TRBV5-8
j_call: TRBJ2-1
cdr3_aa: CASSFRPGGAAYNEQFF

v_call: TRBV5-4
j_call: TRBJ1-4
cdr3_aa: CASSSGGRTGGNEKLFF

v_call: TRBV9
j_call: TRBJ1-6
cdr3_aa: CASSVGGTYSPLHF

v_call: TRBV2
j_call: TRBJ1-2
cdr3_aa: CASSESRYGYTF

v_call: TRBV6-5
j_call: TRBJ2-7
cdr3_aa: CASSSGLSSYEQYF

v_call: TRBV6-5
j_call: TRBJ1-3
cdr3_aa: CASSRTDYGNTIYF

v_call: TRBV11-2
j_call: TRBJ1-1
cdr3_aa: CASSPRPGAEAFF

v_call: TRBV9
j_call: TRBJ1-2
cdr3_aa: CASSAQGTRYGYTF

v_call: TRBV7-2
j_call: TRBJ2-7
cdr3_aa: CASSNRDREYEQYF

v_call: TRBV7-9
j_call: TRBJ1-2
cdr3_aa: CASSFPSFFGYTF

v_call: TRBV24-1
j_call: TRBJ2-1
cdr3_aa: CATSGKLAAYNEQFF

v_call: TRBV5-6
j_call: TRBJ2-2
cdr3_aa: CASSLAVGGLTRELFF

v_call: TRBV28
j_call: TRBJ2-1
cdr3_aa: CASSRGDRGPPSYNEQFF

v_call: TRBV3-1/TRBV3-2
j_call: TRBJ1-4
cdr3_aa: CASSQDEEEKLFF

v_call: TRBV5-1
j_call: TRBJ2-5
cdr3_aa: CASSSGEGTQYF

v_call: TRBV19
j_call: TRBJ1-3
cdr3_aa: CASTLWTRVSGNTIYF

v_call: TRBV11-1
j_call: TRBJ2-4
cdr3_aa: CASSPTGMKNIQYF

v_call: TRBV5-6
j_call: TRBJ2-7
cdr3_aa: CASSSELVPYEQYF

v_call: TRBV16
j_call: TRBJ1-4
cdr3_aa: CASSQPGQGLYEKLFF

v_call: TRBV13
j_call: TRBJ1-6
cdr3_aa: CASSLGGGSSPLHF

v_call: TRBV6-2/TRBV6-3
j_call: TRBJ2-6
cdr3_aa: CASSSILGSASPNSGANVLTF

v_call: TRBV2
j_call: TRBJ1-5
cdr3_aa: CASSEEGLGNQPQHF

v_call: TRBV24-1
j_call: TRBJ1-4
cdr3_aa: CADTSGGLGNEKLFF

v_call: TRBV6-5
j_call: TRBJ1-1
cdr3_aa: CASRGQGRVGTEAFF

v_call: TRBV3-1/TRBV3-2
j_call: TRBJ2-7
cdr3_aa: CASSQKLYEQYF

v_call: TRBV28
j_call: TRBJ2-1
cdr3_aa: CASSFEGIARNEQFF

v_call: TRBV6-5
j_call: TRBJ1-1
cdr3_aa: CASSYSAGFNTEAFF